These T cell receptor beta chains were read from a single sample in a study of T cells in Graves' hyperthyroidism and ophthalmopathy. TCRdb independently ran MiXCR on the multiplex PCR reads; one entry per CDR3 protein. The sample has hundreds of thousands of distinct CDR3 sequences, more than 15% seen once. The sample consisted of blood. Source of these receptors: a middle-aged woman with Graves' ophthalmopathy. The CDR3 runs from the conserved cysteine through the conserved F or W. The D gene is left open where the match is weak. The size field is filled for only some rows; it gives once, few, many or a size class.

d_call	j_call	v_call	clone_size	cdr3_aa	cdr3_nt
-	TRBJ1-2	TRBV10-3	few	CAISDIYGYTF	TGTGCCATCAGTGATATCTATGGCTACACCTTC
TRBD1	TRBJ1-6	TRBV3-1	-	CASSLQPGTGNSPLHF	TGTGCCAGCAGCCTTCAGCCCGGGACAGGGAATTCACCCCTCCACTTT
-	TRBJ2-4	TRBV6-1	-	CASSEAGSTKNIQYF	TGTGCCAGCAGTGAAGCAGGGTCCACCAAAAACATTCAGTACTTC
-	TRBJ2-1	TRBV12-3/TRBV12-4	-	CASMGSPYNEQFF	TGTGCCAGCATGGGGAGCCCCTACAATGAGCAGTTCTTC
-	TRBJ1-2	TRBV2	-	CASSDGGALFPFGYTF	TGTGCCAGCAGTGACGGGGGAGCTCTTTTCCCCTTTGGCTACACCTTC
-	TRBJ1-3	TRBV7-9	many	CASSQHLNTGNTIYF	TGTGCCAGCAGCCAACACCTAAACACTGGAAACACCATATATTTT
TRBD1	TRBJ1-1	TRBV20-1	many	CSAQGQGGAFF	TGCAGTGCTCAGGGACAGGGGGGGGCTTTCTTT
TRBD1	TRBJ2-5	TRBV2	many	CASSVRTGAVETQYF	TGTGCCAGCAGTGTTAGGACAGGGGCGGTGGAGACCCAGTACTTC
TRBD2	TRBJ2-2	TRBV20-1	few	CSAILKSGGNTGELFF	TGCAGTGCTATTCTCAAAAGCGGGGGGAACACCGGGGAGCTGTTTTTT
TRBD2	TRBJ2-7	TRBV3-1	-	CASSETSAAWEQYF	TGTGCCAGCAGCGAAACTAGCGCAGCCTGGGAGCAGTACTTC
TRBD2	TRBJ2-1	TRBV2	many	CASSDSGRSYNEQFF	TGTGCCAGCAGTGATAGCGGGAGATCCTACAATGAGCAGTTCTTC
-	TRBJ2-2	TRBV6-1	few	CASSPGRGATGELFF	TGTGCCAGCAGTCCAGGAAGGGGCGCCACCGGGGAGCTGTTTTTT
TRBD2	TRBJ2-3	TRBV7-8	-	CASSLDLAGITDTQYF	TGTGCCAGCAGCTTAGACCTAGCGGGTATCACAGATACGCAGTATTTT
TRBD1	TRBJ1-1	TRBV6-1	many	CASSEVRGENTEAFF	TGTGCCAGCAGTGAGGTCAGGGGGGAGAACACTGAAGCTTTCTTT
TRBD2	TRBJ2-1	TRBV20-1	few	CSAPAGGNTLYNEQFF	TGCAGTGCGCCAGCGGGGGGGAACACCCTCTACAATGAGCAGTTCTTC
TRBD2	TRBJ2-1	TRBV5-1	-	CASRYSGPSYNEQFF	TGCGCCAGCAGGTATAGCGGGCCCTCCTACAATGAGCAGTTCTTC
-	TRBJ1-2	TRBV7-9	-	CASSFQEKSGYTF	TGTGCCAGCAGCTTCCAAGAGAAGTCCGGCTACACCTTC
TRBD2	TRBJ2-5	TRBV4-2	few	CASSQDRGGDETQYF	TGTGCCAGCAGCCAAGATCGGGGGGGGGACGAGACCCAGTACTTC
TRBD2	TRBJ2-3	TRBV7-9	-	CASSRNPSGASTDTQYF	TGTGCCAGCAGCCGAAACCCCAGCGGGGCCAGCACAGATACGCAGTATTTT
TRBD1	TRBJ2-2	TRBV11-2	many	CASTQTGGSRTGELFF	TGTGCCAGCACCCAGACAGGGGGCAGTAGAACCGGGGAGCTGTTTTTT
-	TRBJ2-1	TRBV20-1	many	CSASPAEGASYNEQFF	TGCAGTGCTAGCCCGGCCGAAGGGGCGTCCTACAATGAGCAGTTCTTC
TRBD2	TRBJ2-5	TRBV9	few	CASSVGWEGAGQETQYF	TGTGCCAGCAGCGTAGGGTGGGAGGGCGCAGGCCAAGAGACCCAGTACTTC
-	TRBJ1-3	TRBV20-1	few	CSARALLGESGNTIYF	TGCAGTGCTAGAGCCTTATTGGGGGAATCTGGAAACACCATATATTTT
-	TRBJ2-5	TRBV6-1	-	CASMTGQRETQYF	TGTGCCAGCATGACAGGACAGCGAGAGACCCAGTACTTC
-	TRBJ2-6	TRBV3-1	many	CASSLRHHSSSGANVLTF	TGTGCCAGCAGCCTTCGTCATCACTCTTCCTCTGGGGCCAACGTCCTGACTTTC
TRBD1	TRBJ1-3	TRBV6-2/TRBV6-3	-	CASNPGQGLDTIYF	TGTGCCAGCAATCCGGGACAGGGGTTGGACACCATATATTTT
TRBD1	TRBJ2-1	TRBV28	many	CASSLTGAFGNEQFF	TGTGCCAGCAGTCTTACAGGGGCGTTTGGGAATGAGCAGTTCTTC
-	TRBJ1-5	TRBV20-1	few	CSAAPPFDSNQPQHF	TGCAGTGCTGCTCCGCCCTTTGATAGCAATCAGCCCCAGCATTTT
-	TRBJ1-2	TRBV9	few	CASSVGPNGGYTF	TGTGCCAGCAGCGTAGGACCAAATGGGGGCTACACCTTC
TRBD2	TRBJ2-7	TRBV12-3/TRBV12-4	many	CASSWTSGSNEQYF	TGTGCCAGCAGCTGGACTAGCGGGAGCAACGAGCAGTACTTC
-	TRBJ1-1	TRBV28	many	CASNTGGLNTEAFF	TGTGCCAGCAATACGGGGGGATTGAACACTGAAGCTTTCTTT
-	TRBJ2-7	TRBV5-1	-	CASSLDSGTEQYF	TGTGCCAGCAGCTTGGACTCGGGAACCGAGCAGTACTTC
TRBD1	TRBJ1-2	TRBV2	few	CASRAGTGNYGYTF	TGTGCCAGCAGGGCCGGGACAGGGAACTATGGCTACACCTTC
TRBD2	TRBJ2-5	TRBV20-1	-	CSARSLGTSGRAQETQYF	TGCAGTGCTAGATCCCTAGGGACTAGCGGGAGGGCCCAAGAGACCCAGTACTTC
-	TRBJ2-5	TRBV28	many	CASSTVIRPRETQYF	TGTGCCAGCAGTACCGTTATCCGGCCCAGGGAGACCCAGTACTTC
-	TRBJ1-2	TRBV7-9	many	CASSLPPPGSYGYTF	TGTGCCAGCAGCTTACCCCCCCCAGGTTCCTATGGCTACACCTTC
TRBD2	TRBJ2-4	TRBV2	many	CASSRPGTSGPIAKNIQYF	TGTGCCAGCAGTCGACCCGGGACTAGCGGCCCCATAGCCAAAAACATTCAGTACTTC
-	TRBJ2-1	TRBV27	-	CASSLTRGVQNEQFF	TGTGCCAGCAGTTTGACGAGGGGTGTTCAGAATGAGCAGTTCTTC
-	TRBJ1-5	TRBV28	few	CTSNLRDRGRAQHF	TGTACCAGCAACCTCCGGGACCGCGGGAGGGCCCAGCATTTT
-	TRBJ1-1	TRBV12-3/TRBV12-4	many	CASRGHGDTEAFF	TGTGCCAGCAGGGGTCATGGGGACACTGAAGCTTTCTTT
-	TRBJ2-6	TRBV6-1	few	CASSPIISGANVLTF	TGTGCCAGCAGTCCAATAATCTCTGGGGCCAACGTCCTGACTTTC
TRBD2	TRBJ2-1	TRBV2	-	CASSVWSSGANEQFF	TGTGCCAGCAGTGTATGGTCTAGCGGAGCCAATGAGCAGTTCTTC
-	TRBJ2-1	TRBV20-1	many	CSASKLDEQFF	TGCAGTGCTAGCAAGTTGGATGAGCAGTTCTTC
TRBD1	TRBJ2-5	TRBV20-1	many	CSARDREESETQYF	TGCAGTGCTAGGGACAGGGAAGAATCAGAGACCCAGTACTTC
-	TRBJ1-1	TRBV7-2	few	CASSLVGGARGTEAFF	TGTGCCAGCAGCTTAGTGGGGGGGGCCCGGGGCACTGAAGCTTTCTTT
-	TRBJ2-1	TRBV2	many	CASEGQGRSNEQFF	TGTGCCAGCGAGGGGCAGGGAAGGTCCAATGAGCAGTTCTTC
TRBD1	TRBJ2-1	TRBV6-1	few	CASMQDRGPRNEQFF	TGTGCCAGCATGCAAGACAGGGGACCCCGGAATGAGCAGTTCTTC
TRBD1	TRBJ2-1	TRBV7-3	-	CASSRSGTGGTEQFF	TGTGCCAGCAGCAGGTCCGGGACAGGGGGCACTGAGCAGTTCTTC
TRBD1	TRBJ1-2	TRBV30	many	CAWSGQGLGGYTF	TGTGCCTGGAGTGGACAGGGCCTGGGCGGCTACACCTTC
-	TRBJ2-5	TRBV4-1	-	CASSQPQDQETQYF	TGCGCCAGCAGCCAACCACAGGACCAAGAGACCCAGTACTTC
TRBD1	TRBJ1-1	TRBV6-5	few	CASSYSTGDFEAFF	TGTGCCAGCAGTTACTCGACAGGGGACTTTGAAGCTTTCTTT
-	TRBJ2-3	TRBV27	many	CASSSRPGADTQYF	TGTGCCAGCAGTTCTAGACCAGGGGCAGATACGCAGTATTTT
TRBD2	TRBJ2-5	TRBV3-1	few	CASSQDQRGGRRETQYF	TGTGCCAGCAGCCAAGATCAGCGGGGGGGGCGCCGGGAGACCCAGTACTTC
TRBD2	TRBJ2-1	TRBV11-2	many	CASSLFSGSGPTDEQFF	TGTGCCAGCAGCTTATTTAGCGGGAGTGGGCCCACCGATGAGCAGTTCTTC
TRBD1	TRBJ1-3	TRBV10-3	-	CAITKGTGVGNTIYF	TGTGCCATCACAAAGGGGACAGGGGTAGGAAACACCATATATTTT
-	TRBJ2-5	TRBV20-1	many	CSATLYPETQYF	TGCAGTGCTACCCTCTACCCGGAGACCCAGTACTTC
TRBD2	TRBJ2-2	TRBV2	-	CASGETSGPTGELFF	TGTGCCAGCGGGGAGACTAGCGGCCCCACCGGGGAGCTGTTTTTT
TRBD1	TRBJ2-4	TRBV7-8	many	CASSLRTGVHIQYF	TGTGCCAGCAGCTTAAGAACAGGGGTGCACATTCAGTACTTC
-	TRBJ2-1	TRBV27	many	CASTPYRGVDNEQFF	TGTGCCAGCACCCCCTATCGGGGAGTCGACAATGAGCAGTTCTTC